Below, 20 T cell receptor beta chains from the same sample are listed, as sequenced in a study of CD8+CD57+ T cells in acquired aplastic anemia (dated by TCRdb to the late 2010s). Sequencing was performed on an Illumina HiSeq 2000. TCR beta VDJ combination and CDR3 sequence profiling used genomic DNA as the template. TCRdb applied fastp at Q25 and MiXCR to the public reads, then kept only in-frame beta chains. When rows share a CDR3 protein, they turn into one entry using the most common DNA and genes. The sample table records roughly 150,000 distinct CDR3 sequences; about 48% of these occur just once. Approximately 1% of the sample is in the top ten clones. The sequencing sample was made of sorted CD4+, CD8+, or CD8+CD57+ T cells (not recorded which) from PBMCs. Receptor source: a human donor in good health.

This chain connects TRBV19 to TRBJ2-5; 12 nucleotides align to TRBD2. J gave up 5 bases and V 5 bases, and 6 bases lay outside the gene matches. Germline CDR1 LNHDA, CDR2 SQIVND (reference sequence). This CDR3 has 15 amino acids. The CDR3 region is CASSPAGTSGETQYF. DNA for the CDR3: TGTGCCAGTAGTCCCGCCGGGACTAGCGGGGAGACCCAGTACTTC.

Concerning this clonotype itself: This sequence may be a read error, since a much larger clone differs from it by one base. This chain uses TRBV5-1 with TRBJ2-3; D perhaps matches TRBD2 (6 bases). The germline CDR1 and CDR2 sequences are SGHRS and YFSETQ. CDR3 length: 16 amino acids. CDR3 nucleotide sequence: TGCGCCAGCAGCTCCCTCGGGCGGGAATCCACAGATACGCGGTATTTT. Amino acid sequence: CASSSLGRESTDTRYF.

On this clonotype: A much larger clonotype is one base distant, so this may be a read error. The CDR3 DNA reads TGTGCCGGCAGCTTAGGACAGATTAATTCACCCCTCCACTTT. Translating it yields CAGSLGQINSPLHF. The rearrangement joins TRBV11-2 to TRBJ1-6, with TRBD1 as a possible D gene (6 bases). CDR1 is SGHAT and CDR2 is FQNNGV in the germline V gene. The CDR3 extends over 14 amino acids.

In its sample, this clonotype was seen many times. The genes are TRBV5-5 and TRBJ2-7, with TRBD2 matching over 10 bases. V shed 4 bases and J 3 bases; nucleotides not matched to a gene: 4. CDR1 and CDR2 from the germline V gene are SGHKS and YYEKEE (reference sequence). The CDR3 contains 14 residues. The DNA of the CDR3 is TGTGCCAGCAGCCCGACTAGCGGGTACTACGAGCAGTACTTC. This sequence encodes CASSPTSGYYEQYF.

Many counts were recorded for this clonotype. J is TRBJ1-4 and V is TRBV19, with D possibly being TRBD1 (5 bases). CDR3 length: 15 residues. V lost 4 bases, J lost 7 bases, and 16 bases lay in between. Germline CDR1 and CDR2: LNHDA and SQIVND (reference sequence). CDR3 protein: CASSTKGARGEKLFF. The CDR3 nucleotides are TGTGCCAGTAGTACCAAAGGGGCCCGGGGTGAAAAACTGTTTTTT.

The chain carries TRBV2 and TRBJ2-7; tentative D call: TRBD1 (6 bases). From germline, CDR1 is SNHLY and CDR2 FYNNEI. The CDR3 runs 15 residues. The ends were cut back, 7 bases at V and 4 bases at J, with 20 bases in the middle. The chain's CDR3 is CASKFLRTEVYEQYF. DNA for the CDR3: TGTGCCAGCAAATTTCTAAGGACAGAAGTATACGAGCAGTACTTC.

This clonotype was detected only a few times. V and J are TRBV4-1 and TRBJ2-7, with a possible D match to TRBD1 (6 bases). CDR3 length: 16 amino acids. The V end lost 1 base, the J end lost 4 bases, and 17 bases lay between the germline ends. The germline gives CDR1 MGHRA, CDR2 YSYEKL. CDR3 residues: CASSQGPRQELYEQYF. In nucleotides, the CDR3 is TGCGCCAGCAGCCAAGGACCCCGACAGGAATTATACGAGCAGTACTTC.

This clonotype was seen at least ten times. The rearrangement joins TRBV20-1 to TRBJ2-1; possibly TRBD2 for D (6 bases). V was cut by 3 bases and J by 4 bases, with 19 bases left in between. CDR1 is DFQATT and CDR2 is SNEGSKA in the germline V gene (reference sequence). This CDR3 spans 16 amino acids. The CDR3 region has the DNA TGCAGTGCTAGGGGGCGCGGGGCTAGCGCGTACAATGAGCAGTTCTTC. Amino acid sequence: CSARGRGASAYNEQFF.

This clonotype was counted once. This may come from a read error, since a much larger clone is one base off. The chain links TRBV11-1 to TRBJ2-2; 11 nucleotides line up with TRBD1. This CDR3 region has 16 residues. Germline CDR1 reads SGHAT; CDR2 reads FQDESV (reference sequence). The CDR3 DNA follows: TGTGCCAGCAGCTTAGCGCCCGGACAGGGGGCCGGGGAGCTGCTTTTT. Amino acid sequence: CASSLAPGQGAGELLF.

There are many counts of this clonotype. V and J are TRBV19 and TRBJ2-1; 7 nucleotides agree with TRBD1. The CDR3 contains 14 residues. V dropped 2 bases and J dropped 6; count of bases not matched to a gene: 4. Germline V CDR1 and CDR2: LNHDA, SQIVND (reference sequence). The DNA of the CDR3 is TGTGCCAGTAGTATATTTAGGGACAGCAATGAGCAGTTCTTC. Amino acid sequence: CASSIFRDSNEQFF.

The V and J genes are TRBV25-1 and TRBJ2-2; a possible D gene is TRBD1 (5 bases). The CDR3 spans 15 residues. V lost 0 bases and J 2 bases, leaving 7 bases between the germline ends. Germline-derived CDR1 and CDR2 are MGHDK and SYGVNS. CDR3 in amino acids: CASSEYQGNTGELFF. CDR3 DNA: TGTGCCAGCAGTGAATACCAGGGAAACACCGGGGAGCTGTTTTTT.

This chain uses TRBV20-1 with TRBJ1-4; 8 bases fit TRBD1. Germline CDR1 is DFQATT and CDR2 is SNEGSKA (reference sequence). The CDR3 covers 11 residues. Trimming at V came to 4 bases and at J to 15 bases, leaving 7 bases not matched to a gene. The CDR3 protein is CSAIVTGGVFF. DNA for the CDR3: TGCAGTGCTATAGTCACAGGGGGGGTGTTTTTT.

This clonotype was recorded many times. The chain links TRBV6-6 to TRBJ1-5; 8 bases agree with TRBD1. The CDR3 length is 15 residues. Germline CDR1 MNHNY, CDR2 SVGAGI (reference sequence). Losses at the gene ends were 0 bases for V and 7 bases for J; bases not matched to a gene: 5. CDR3 nucleotide sequence: TGTGCCAGCAGTTACTCGACGGACAGGGACCAGCCCCAGCATTTT. Protein product: CASSYSTDRDQPQHF.

CDR3 in amino acids: CASSLERQETQYF. The CDR3 nucleotides read TGTGCCAGCAGCTTAGAAAGACAAGAGACCCAGTACTTC. The chain links TRBV7-8 to TRBJ2-5; no reliable D call. V shed 1 base and J shed 2 bases, with 5 bases lying between them. The CDR3 spans 13 residues. CDR1 and CDR2 (germline): SGHVS, FQNEAQ.

V and J are TRBV11-2 and TRBJ2-3, with D tentatively TRBD2 (6 bases). Trimming shortened V by 2 bases and J by 0 bases, and 12 bases separated the two germline ends. The CDR3 consists of 16 residues. CDR1 and CDR2 from the germline V gene are SGHAT and FQNNGV. The DNA of the CDR3 is TGTGCCAGCAGCTTAAGAAGGCTAGCGAGCACAGATACGCAGTATTTT. Translating it yields CASSLRRLASTDTQYF.

Points on this clonotype: This may arise from a read error, as a much more abundant clone is one base away. The chain links TRBV5-5 to TRBJ1-1; maybe TRBD1 (6 bases). The germline V gene encodes CDR1 SGHKS and CDR2 YYEKEE (reference sequence). Between the trimmed V and J ends, which lost 3 bases and 1 base, there was a span of 13 bases. The CDR3 contains 15 residues. This chain's CDR3 is CASSSGQRRNTEAFF. The CDR3 nucleotides read TGTGCCAGCAGCTCTGGACAGCGAAGGAACACTGAAGCTTTCTTT.

In the case of this clonotype: This may be a read error, as it is one base from a much larger clone. The V and J genes are TRBV7-7 and TRBJ2-7; weak D call: TRBD1 (6 bases). Germline lookup yields CDR1 SSHAT and CDR2 FNYEAQ (reference sequence). The ends were cut back, 5 bases at V and 6 bases at J, with 20 bases in the middle. There are 15 residues in the CDR3. CDR3 DNA: TGTGCCAGCAGCCAAGGAGCGAGTTCCAGGGGCGAGCAGTACTTC. As protein: CASSQGASSRGEQYF.

J is TRBJ1-2 and V is TRBV7-2, with D possibly TRBD1 on 5 matching bases. CDR3 length: 14 amino acids. Germline V gives CDR1 SGHTA, CDR2 FQGNSA. Trimming removed 5 bases at V and 5 bases at J, with 15 bases between. DNA of the CDR3: TGTGCCAGCAGCGATGGGGGGGGAGTGTATGGCTACACCTTC. Protein product: CASSDGGGVYGYTF.

Points on this clonotype: A read error may be the cause here, since a much bigger clone is one base away. V usage is TRBV20-1 and J usage is TRBJ1-5; D is unclear. The CDR3 extends over 15 amino acids. The germline V gene has CDR1 DFQATT and CDR2 SNEGSKA (reference sequence). The CDR3 loop reads CSARDVEARNQPLHF. CDR3 DNA sequence: TGCAGTGCTAGAGATGTCGAGGCCCGAAATCAGCCCCTGCATTTT.

The chain is built from TRBV14 and TRBJ2-5, with D maybe TRBD2 (5 bases). This CDR3 has 14 amino acids. The germline V and J ends were trimmed by 3 bases and 5 bases, with 13 bases remaining between them. Germline V CDR1 and CDR2: SGHDN, FVKESK. The chain's CDR3 is CASSQRGFGETQYF. CDR3 coding DNA: TGTGCCAGCAGCCAGCGAGGGTTCGGCGAGACCCAGTACTTC.